The clone carrying this T cell receptor (beta chain) was seen a handful of times. Germline V gene lookup returns CDR1 SGHAT and CDR2 FQDESV (reference sequence). V lost 4 bases to trimming and J lost 7 bases; unmatched junction nucleotides: 4. The CDR3 spans 15 residues. The source of the sample is a study of CDR3 diversity in severe acne. TCRdb reprocessed the PCR reads via MiXCR and lists one record per CDR3 protein. The table records 85,000 to 120,000 distinct CDR3 sequences, roughly 51% of them present only once. The sequencing input was blood. The chain uses TRBV11-1 and TRBJ1-6; TRBD1 matches 10 bases. This clonotype originated in a male donor with acne. CDR3 bases: TGTGCCAGCAGCTCCCGGGACAGGGGAAATTCACCCCTCCACTTT. Translation gives CASSSRDRGNSPLHF.